One TCR beta chain is described in this entry. As yet, its antigen is unknown. The sample is drawn from a study of T cell repertoires in cytomegalovirus infection. Germline V gives CDR1 MNHNS, CDR2 SASEGT. The length of the CDR3 is 17 residues. Trimming took off 1 base at V and 2 bases at J, with 16 bases between the two ends. The study's findings and limits: The ex vivo response showed dominance by HLA-C-restricted CMV-specific TCR beta clonotypes.

In TCRdb, the reads were re-called with MiXCR into one record per CDR3 protein. The sample records more than 95,000 distinct CDR3 sequences, 32% being singletons. The rearrangement uses TRBV6-1 and TRBJ2-3, with a possible D match to TRBD1 (6 bases). This sequence was found in a human donor in good health (CMV status not recorded). Some clones in this sample may be carry-over from other donors' samples. Sequencing used CD8+ T cells from cultured PBMCs, obtained from culture after CMV antigen stimulation. The CDR3 here is CASSEVRQVSATDTQYF. The CDR3 DNA reads TGTGCCAGCAGTGAAGTTAGACAGGTATCGGCCACAGATACGCAGTATTTT.